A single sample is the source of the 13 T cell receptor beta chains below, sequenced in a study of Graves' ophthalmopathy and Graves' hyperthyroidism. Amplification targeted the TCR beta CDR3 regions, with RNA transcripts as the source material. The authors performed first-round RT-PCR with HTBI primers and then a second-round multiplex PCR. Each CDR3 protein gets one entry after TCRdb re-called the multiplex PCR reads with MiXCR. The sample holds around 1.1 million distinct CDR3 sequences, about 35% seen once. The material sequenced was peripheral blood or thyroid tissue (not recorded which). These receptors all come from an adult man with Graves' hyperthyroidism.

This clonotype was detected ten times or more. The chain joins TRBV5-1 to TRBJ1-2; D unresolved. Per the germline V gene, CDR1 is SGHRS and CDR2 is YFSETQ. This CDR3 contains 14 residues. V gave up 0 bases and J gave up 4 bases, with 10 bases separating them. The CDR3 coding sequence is TGCGCCAGCAGCTTGGGCAAGGTGGGCTATGGCTACACCTTC. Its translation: CASSLGKVGYGYTF.

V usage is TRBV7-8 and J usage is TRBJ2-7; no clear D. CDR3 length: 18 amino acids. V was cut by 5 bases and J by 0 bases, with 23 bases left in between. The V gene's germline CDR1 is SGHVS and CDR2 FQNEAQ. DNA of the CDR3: TGTGCCAGCAGCCGACTCCCCCCGGTAGAGCTGAGCTCCTACGAGCAGTACTTC. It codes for CASSRLPPVELSSYEQYF.

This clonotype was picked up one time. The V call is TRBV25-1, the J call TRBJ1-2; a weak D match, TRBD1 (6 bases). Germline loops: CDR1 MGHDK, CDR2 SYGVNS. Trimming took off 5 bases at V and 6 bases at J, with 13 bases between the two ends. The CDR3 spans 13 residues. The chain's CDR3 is CASSFQGTNGYTF. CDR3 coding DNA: TGTGCCAGCAGTTTCCAGGGGACGAATGGCTACACCTTC.

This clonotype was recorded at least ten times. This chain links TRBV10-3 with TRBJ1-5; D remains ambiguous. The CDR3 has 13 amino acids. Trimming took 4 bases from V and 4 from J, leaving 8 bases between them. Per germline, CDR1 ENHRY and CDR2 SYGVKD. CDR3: CAISVKDNQPQHF. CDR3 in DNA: TGTGCCATCAGTGTCAAGGATAATCAGCCCCAGCATTTT.

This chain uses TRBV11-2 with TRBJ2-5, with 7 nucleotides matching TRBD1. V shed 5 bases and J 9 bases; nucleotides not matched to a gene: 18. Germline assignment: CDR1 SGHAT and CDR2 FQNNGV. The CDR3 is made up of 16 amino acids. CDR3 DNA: TGTGCCAGCAGCCCAACCCTCGACAGGGCCCTCGAGGCCCAGTACTTC. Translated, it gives CASSPTLDRALEAQYF.

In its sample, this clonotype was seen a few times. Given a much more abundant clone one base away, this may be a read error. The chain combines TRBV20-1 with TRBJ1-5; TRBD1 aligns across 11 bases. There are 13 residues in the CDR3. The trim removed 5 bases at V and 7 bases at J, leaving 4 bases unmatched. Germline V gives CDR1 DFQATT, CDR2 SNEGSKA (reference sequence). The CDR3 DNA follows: TGCAGTGCTTGGGACAGGGGGAGGCAGCCCCAGCATTTT. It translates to CSAWDRGRQPQHF.

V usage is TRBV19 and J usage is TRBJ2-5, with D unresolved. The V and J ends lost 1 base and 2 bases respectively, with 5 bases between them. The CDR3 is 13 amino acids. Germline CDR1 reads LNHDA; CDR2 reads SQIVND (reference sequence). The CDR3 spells CASSIGFQETQYF. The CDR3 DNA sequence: TGTGCCAGTAGTATAGGGTTTCAAGAGACCCAGTACTTC.

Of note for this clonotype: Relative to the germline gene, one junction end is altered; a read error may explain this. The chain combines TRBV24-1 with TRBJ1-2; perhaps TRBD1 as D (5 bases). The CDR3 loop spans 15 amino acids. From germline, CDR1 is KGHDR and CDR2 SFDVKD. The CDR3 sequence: CASSFGSRGGHGYTF. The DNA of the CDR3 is TGTGCCAGCAGTTTTGGTTCTAGGGGAGGCCATGGCTACACCTTC.

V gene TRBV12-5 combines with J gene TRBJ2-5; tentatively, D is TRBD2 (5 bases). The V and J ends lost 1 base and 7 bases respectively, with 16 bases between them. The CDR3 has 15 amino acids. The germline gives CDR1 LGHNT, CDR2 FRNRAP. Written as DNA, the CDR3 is TGTGCTAGTGGTTTGGATACCTTGGCGGGTGTGACCCAGTACTTC. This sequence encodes CASGLDTLAGVTQYF.

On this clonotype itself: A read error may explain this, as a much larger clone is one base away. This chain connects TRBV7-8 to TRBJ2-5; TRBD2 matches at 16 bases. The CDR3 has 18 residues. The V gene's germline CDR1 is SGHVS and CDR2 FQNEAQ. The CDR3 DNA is TGTGCCAGCAGCCGGACCGGGACTAGCGGGGGGGGGAAAGAGACCCGGTACTTC. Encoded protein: CASSRTGTSGGGKETRYF.

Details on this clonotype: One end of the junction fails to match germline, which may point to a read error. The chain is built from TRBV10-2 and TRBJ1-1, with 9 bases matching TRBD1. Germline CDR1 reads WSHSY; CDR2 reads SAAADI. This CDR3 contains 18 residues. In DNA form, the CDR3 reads TGTGCCAGCAGTTACTCGGTGCAACAGGGGGCGGTGGACACTGAAGCTTTCTTT. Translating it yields CASSYSVQQGAVDTEAFF.

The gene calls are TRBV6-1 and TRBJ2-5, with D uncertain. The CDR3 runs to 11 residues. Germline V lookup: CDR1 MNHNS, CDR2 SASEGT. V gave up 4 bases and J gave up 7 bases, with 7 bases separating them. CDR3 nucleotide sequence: TGTGCCAGCAGTGGATTTTGGACCCAGTACTTC. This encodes CASSGFWTQYF.

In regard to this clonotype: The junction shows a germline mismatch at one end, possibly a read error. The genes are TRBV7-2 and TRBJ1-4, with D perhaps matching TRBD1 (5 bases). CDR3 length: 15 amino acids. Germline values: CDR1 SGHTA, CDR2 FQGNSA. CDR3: CASSLTGTSNEKLFF. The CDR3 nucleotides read TGTGCTAGCAGCCTAACGGGGACTTCTAATGAAAAACTGTTTTTT.